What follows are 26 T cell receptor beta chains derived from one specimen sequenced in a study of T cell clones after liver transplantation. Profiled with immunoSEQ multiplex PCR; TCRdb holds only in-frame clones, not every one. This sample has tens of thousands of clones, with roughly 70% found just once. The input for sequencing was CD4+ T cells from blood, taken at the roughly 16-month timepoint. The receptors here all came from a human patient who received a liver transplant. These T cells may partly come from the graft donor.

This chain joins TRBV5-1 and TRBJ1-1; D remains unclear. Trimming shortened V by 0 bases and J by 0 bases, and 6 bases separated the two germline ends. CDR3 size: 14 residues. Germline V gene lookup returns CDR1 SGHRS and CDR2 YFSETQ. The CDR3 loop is CASSLAGMNTEAFF. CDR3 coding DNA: TGCGCCAGCAGCTTGGCGGGGATGAACACTGAAGCTTTCTTT.

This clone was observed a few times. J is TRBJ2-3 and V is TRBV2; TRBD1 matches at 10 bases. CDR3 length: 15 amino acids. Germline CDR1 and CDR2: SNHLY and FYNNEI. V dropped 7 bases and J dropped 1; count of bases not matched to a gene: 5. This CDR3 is CASTPGTGGTDTQYF. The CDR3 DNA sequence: TGTGCCAGCACCCCTGGGACAGGGGGCACAGATACGCAGTATTTT.

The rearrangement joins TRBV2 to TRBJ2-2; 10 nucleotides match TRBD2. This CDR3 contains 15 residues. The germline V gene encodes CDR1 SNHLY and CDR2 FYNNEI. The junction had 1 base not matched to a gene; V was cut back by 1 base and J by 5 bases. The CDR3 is CASSEGTSGTGELFF. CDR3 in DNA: TGTGCCAGCAGTGAAGGGACTAGCGGAACCGGGGAGCTGTTTTTT.

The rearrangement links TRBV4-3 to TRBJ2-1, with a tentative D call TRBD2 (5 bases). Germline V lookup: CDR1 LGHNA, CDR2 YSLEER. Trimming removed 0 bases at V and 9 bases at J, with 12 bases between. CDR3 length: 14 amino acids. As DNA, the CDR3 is TGCGCCAGCAGCCAAGAAGTAATCCGGGGTGAGCAGTTCTTC. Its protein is CASSQEVIRGEQFF.

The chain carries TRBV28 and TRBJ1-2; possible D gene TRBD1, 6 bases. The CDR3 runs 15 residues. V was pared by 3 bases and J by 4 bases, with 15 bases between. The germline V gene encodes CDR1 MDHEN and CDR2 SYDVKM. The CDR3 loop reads CASSLGQGSVYGYTF. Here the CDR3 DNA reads TGTGCCAGCAGTTTGGGGCAGGGGAGCGTCTATGGCTACACCTTC.

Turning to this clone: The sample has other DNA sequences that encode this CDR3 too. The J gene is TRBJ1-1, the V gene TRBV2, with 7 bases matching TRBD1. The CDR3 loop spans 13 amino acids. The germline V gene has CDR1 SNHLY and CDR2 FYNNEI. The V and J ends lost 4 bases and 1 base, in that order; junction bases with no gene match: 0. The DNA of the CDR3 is TGTGCCAGCAGTGGACAGGGGAACACTGAAGCTTTCTTT. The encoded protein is CASSGQGNTEAFF.

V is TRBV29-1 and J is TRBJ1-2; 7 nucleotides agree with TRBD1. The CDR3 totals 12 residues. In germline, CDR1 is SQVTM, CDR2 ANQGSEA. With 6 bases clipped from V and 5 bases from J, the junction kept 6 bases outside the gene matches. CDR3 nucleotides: TGCAGCGTAGGGGGCTTGCTTTATGGCTACACCTTC. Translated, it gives CSVGGLLYGYTF.

The CDR3 sequence: CASSTIRGYEQYF. The CDR3 DNA is TGTGCCAGCAGCACTATCAGGGGTTACGAGCAGTACTTC. This chain connects TRBV7-2 to TRBJ2-7, with TRBD1 as a possible D gene (6 bases). This CDR3 region has 13 residues. V lost 5 bases, J lost 4 bases, and 12 bases lay in between. Looked up from germline, CDR1 is SGHTA and CDR2 is FQGNSA.

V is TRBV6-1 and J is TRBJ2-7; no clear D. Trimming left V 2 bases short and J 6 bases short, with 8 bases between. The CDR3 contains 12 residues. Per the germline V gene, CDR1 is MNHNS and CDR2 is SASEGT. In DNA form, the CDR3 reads TGTGCCAGCAGTGAACTAGGTGGCGAGCAGTACGTC. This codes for CASSELGGEQYV.

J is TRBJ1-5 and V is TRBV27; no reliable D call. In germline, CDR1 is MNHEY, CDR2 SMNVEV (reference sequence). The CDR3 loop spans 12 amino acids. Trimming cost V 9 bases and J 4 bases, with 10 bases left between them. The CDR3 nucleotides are TGTGCCAGTCCCCCGGGGAATCAGCCCCAGCATTTT. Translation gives CASPPGNQPQHF.

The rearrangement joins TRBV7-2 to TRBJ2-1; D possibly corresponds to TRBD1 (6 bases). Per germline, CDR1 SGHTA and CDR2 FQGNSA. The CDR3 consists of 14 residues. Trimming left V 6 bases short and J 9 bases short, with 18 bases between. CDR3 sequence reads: CASSFNRVAAEQFF. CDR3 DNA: TGTGCCAGCAGTTTTAACAGGGTTGCCGCTGAGCAGTTCTTC.

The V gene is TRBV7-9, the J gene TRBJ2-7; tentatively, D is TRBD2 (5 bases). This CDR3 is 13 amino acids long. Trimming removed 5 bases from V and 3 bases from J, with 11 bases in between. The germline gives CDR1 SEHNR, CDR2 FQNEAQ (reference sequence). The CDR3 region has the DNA TGTGCCAGCAGCCCGGCCGGGAACTACGAGCAGTACGTC. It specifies CASSPAGNYEQYV.

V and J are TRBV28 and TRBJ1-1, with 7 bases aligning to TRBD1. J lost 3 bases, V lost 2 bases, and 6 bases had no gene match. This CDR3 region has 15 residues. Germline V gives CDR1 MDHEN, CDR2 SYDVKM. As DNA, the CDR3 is TGTGCCAGCAGTTTAGGGGGACAGTGGTACACTGAAGCTTTCTTT. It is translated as CASSLGGQWYTEAFF.

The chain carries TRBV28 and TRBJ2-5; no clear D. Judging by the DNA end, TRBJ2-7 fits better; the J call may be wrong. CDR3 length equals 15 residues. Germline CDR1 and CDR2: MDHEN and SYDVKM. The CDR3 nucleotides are TGTGCCAGCAGTTTAACCACTTCTAACTCCTACGAGCAGTACTTC. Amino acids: CASSLTTSNSYEQYF.

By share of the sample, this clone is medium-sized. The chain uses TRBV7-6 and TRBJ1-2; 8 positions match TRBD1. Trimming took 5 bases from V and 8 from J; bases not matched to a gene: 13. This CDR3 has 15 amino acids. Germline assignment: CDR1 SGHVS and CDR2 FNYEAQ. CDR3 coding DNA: TGTGCCAGCAGCGCGCGGACAGGGAGGGAAGACGGCTACACCTTC. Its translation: CASSARTGREDGYTF.

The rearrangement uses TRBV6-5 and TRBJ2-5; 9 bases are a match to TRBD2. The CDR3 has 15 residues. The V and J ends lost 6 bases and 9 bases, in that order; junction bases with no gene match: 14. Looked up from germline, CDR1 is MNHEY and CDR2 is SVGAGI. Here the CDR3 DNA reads TGTGCCAGCAGGGAGATAGCGGGGGCCTCCCGGGCCCAGTACTTC. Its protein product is CASREIAGASRAQYF.

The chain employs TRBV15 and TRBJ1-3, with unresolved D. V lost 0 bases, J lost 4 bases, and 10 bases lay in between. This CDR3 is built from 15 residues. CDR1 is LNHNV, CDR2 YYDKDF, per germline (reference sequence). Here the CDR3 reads CATSRDSGMGNTIYF. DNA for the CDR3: TGTGCCACCAGCAGAGATTCGGGAATGGGAAACACCATATATTTT. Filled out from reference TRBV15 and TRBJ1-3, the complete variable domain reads DAMVIQNPRYQVTQFGKPVTLSCSQTLNHNVMYWYQQKSSQAPKLLFHYYDKDFNNEADTPDNFQSRRPNTSFCFLDIRSPGLGDTAMYLCATSRDSGMGNTIYFGEGSWLTVV.

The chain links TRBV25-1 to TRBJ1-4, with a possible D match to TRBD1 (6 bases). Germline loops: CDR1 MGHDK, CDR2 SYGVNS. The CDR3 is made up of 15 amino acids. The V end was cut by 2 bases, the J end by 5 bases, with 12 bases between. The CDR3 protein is CASSEVRGENEKLFF. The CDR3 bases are TGTGCCAGCAGTGAAGTAAGGGGGGAAAATGAAAAACTGTTTTTT. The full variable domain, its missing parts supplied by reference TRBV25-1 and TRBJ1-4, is EADIYQTPRYLVIGTGKKITLECSQTMGHDKMYWYQQDPGMELHLIHYSYGVNSTEKGDLSSESTVSRIRTEHFPLTLESARPSHTSQYLCASSEVRGENEKLFFGSGTQLSVL.

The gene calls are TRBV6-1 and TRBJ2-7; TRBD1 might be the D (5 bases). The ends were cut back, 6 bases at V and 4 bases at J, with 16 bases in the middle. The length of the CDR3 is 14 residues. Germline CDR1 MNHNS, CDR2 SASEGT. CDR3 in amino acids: CASSPVGAGYEQYF. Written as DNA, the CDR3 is TGTGCCAGCAGCCCCGTTGGGGCTGGGTACGAGCAGTACTTC.

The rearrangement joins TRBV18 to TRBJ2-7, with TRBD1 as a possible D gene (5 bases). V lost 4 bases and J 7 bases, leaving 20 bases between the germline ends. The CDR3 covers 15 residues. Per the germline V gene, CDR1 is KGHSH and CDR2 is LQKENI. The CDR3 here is CASSRLLRQRTEQYV. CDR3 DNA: TGTGCCAGCTCACGGCTACTCCGACAGCGTACGGAGCAGTACGTC.

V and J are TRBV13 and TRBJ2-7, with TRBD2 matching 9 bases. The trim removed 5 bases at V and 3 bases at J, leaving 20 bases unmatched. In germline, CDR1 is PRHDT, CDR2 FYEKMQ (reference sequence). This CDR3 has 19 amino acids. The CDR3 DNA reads TGTGCCAGCAGCCTTCGCAGGTCGCGGTCTAGCGGGATTGTCTACGAGCAGTACGTC. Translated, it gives CASSLRRSRSSGIVYEQYV.

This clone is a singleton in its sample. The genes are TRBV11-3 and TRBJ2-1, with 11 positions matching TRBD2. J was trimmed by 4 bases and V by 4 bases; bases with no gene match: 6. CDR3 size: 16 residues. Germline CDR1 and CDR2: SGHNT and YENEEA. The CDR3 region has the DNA TGTGCCAGCAGCTCCGAGGGACTAGCGGAGTACAATGAGCAGTTCTTC. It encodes CASSSEGLAEYNEQFF.

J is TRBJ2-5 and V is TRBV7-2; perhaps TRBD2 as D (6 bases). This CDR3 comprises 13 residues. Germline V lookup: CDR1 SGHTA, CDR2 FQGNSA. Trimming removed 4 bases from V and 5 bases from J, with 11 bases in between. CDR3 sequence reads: CASSWLAMETQYF. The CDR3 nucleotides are TGTGCCAGCAGCTGGCTAGCGATGGAGACCCAGTACTTC.

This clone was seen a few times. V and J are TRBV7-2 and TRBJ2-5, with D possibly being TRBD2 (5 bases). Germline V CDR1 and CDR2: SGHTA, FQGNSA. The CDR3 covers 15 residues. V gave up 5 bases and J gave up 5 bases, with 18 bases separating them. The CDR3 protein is CASSPTTGPGETQYF. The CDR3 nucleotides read TGTGCCAGCAGCCCCACGACTGGACCGGGGGAGACCCAGTACTTC.

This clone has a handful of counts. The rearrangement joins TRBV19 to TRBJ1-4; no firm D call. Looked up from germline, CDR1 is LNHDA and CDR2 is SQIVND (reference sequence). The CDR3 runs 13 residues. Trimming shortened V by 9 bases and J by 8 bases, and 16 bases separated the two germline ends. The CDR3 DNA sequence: TGTGCCAGCAGCAGTGGGTCGGGGGAAAAACTGTTTTTT. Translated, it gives CASSSGSGEKLFF.

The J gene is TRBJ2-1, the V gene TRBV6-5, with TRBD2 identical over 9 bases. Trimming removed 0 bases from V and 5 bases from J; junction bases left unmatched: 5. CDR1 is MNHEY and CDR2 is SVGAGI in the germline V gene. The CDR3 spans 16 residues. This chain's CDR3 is CASSYSSVAGDNEQFF. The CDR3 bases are TGTGCCAGCAGTTACTCGTCGGTAGCGGGAGACAATGAGCAGTTCTTC.